This T cell receptor (beta chain) was recovered during a study of lymphopenia after photon versus proton radiotherapy. General study points: Proton therapy kept repertoires fairly stable, unlike photons, which gained effector/memory cells. Larger post-nadir TCR diversity loss correlated inversely with survival in deceased patients.

The protocol was immunoSEQ multiplex PCR, while the TCRdb copy is restricted to in-frame clones and leaves out a portion. Here the sample spans more than 60,000 clones, around 85% being singletons. A word on this clone: No antigen is known for it.

The sequencing used peripheral blood, collected from a patient treated with photon-based radiotherapy. This sequence was found in a man aged 40-50 years with gastric cancer.

The CDR3 is CASSQELTRGRGLYEQYF. Written as DNA, the CDR3 is TGTGCCAGCAGCCAAGAACTAACTCGGGGAAGGGGGTTGTACGAGCAGTACTTC. The V call is TRBV14, the J call TRBJ2-7, with a weak D call TRBD1 (6 bases). Trimming stripped 0 bases from V and 4 bases from J, with 22 bases between. The CDR3 covers 18 residues. Germline V gene sequence: CDR1 SGHDN, CDR2 FVKESK.